A selection of T cell receptor beta chains follows, all from one sample in a study of T cells in Graves' hyperthyroidism and ophthalmopathy. A single record per CDR3 protein comes from TCRdb applying MiXCR to the multiplex PCR reads. The table records around 600,000 distinct CDR3 sequences, roughly 14% of them present only once. Sequencing was carried out using blood. The receptors stem from a woman aged 25 to 39 with Graves' hyperthyroidism. CDR3s leave out the opening cysteine and the closing phenylalanine or tryptophan. The listing skips clone size in some rows; elsewhere it reads once, few, many or a size class.

V gene	CDR3 length	clone size	CDR3 protein
TRBV5-6	12	few	ASSTETGNYGYT
TRBV15	15	NA	ATSRDRMAGANYGYT
TRBV27	13	few	ASSPRGSGHYEQY
TRBV12-3/TRBV12-4	13	few	ASSPSTGRTGELF
TRBV28	14	many	ASSPPPRGGRLGYT
TRBV7-2	13	many	ASSLGLGVNTEAF
TRBV20-1	13	many	SARATGQENSPLH
TRBV5-1	11	many	ASSFGQGEKAF
TRBV30	11	many	AWAGRRQETQY
TRBV7-9	12	many	ASSSGTPSYEQY
TRBV12-3/TRBV12-4	12	few	ASRVGGPSYEQY
TRBV12-3/TRBV12-4	9	many	ASRAGVTQY
TRBV12-3/TRBV12-4	13	NA	ASTTPGGAQETQY
TRBV3-1	15	NA	ASSRRILAGYTDTQY
TRBV7-2	11	many	ASSSMMDTEAF
TRBV7-9	12	NA	ASSRETGFRGYT